The source of this T cell receptor (beta chain) is a study of memory CD4+ T cells and cytomegalovirus serostatus. Single viable CD3+CD4+CD8-CD45RO+ cells were sorted as the memory CD4+ T cells. This CDR3 has 13 amino acids. Germline V lookup: CDR1 SQVTM, CDR2 ANQGSEA. V lost 2 bases to trimming and J lost 5 bases, with 12 bases between them. The method was immunoSEQ multiplex PCR; TCRdb's version includes in-frame clones alone and lacks a portion of them. This sample has about 75,000 clones, with under 80% found just once. V is TRBV29-1 and J is TRBJ2-5; either TRBD1 or TRBD2 may fit D (5 bases each). Sequencing used memory CD4+ T cells from blood. The origin of this receptor is an adult in good health and CMV-seropositive. CDR3 sequence: CSVESWGRETQYF. CDR3 nucleotide sequence: TGCAGCGTTGAAAGTTGGGGACGCGAGACCCAGTACTTC.